The sequence of this TCR beta chain was determined in a study of T cell repertoires in cytomegalovirus infection. J was trimmed by 5 bases and V by 3 bases; bases with no gene match: 7. Germline values: CDR1 SGHTA, CDR2 FQGNSA. The CDR3 is 15 residues long. This clonotype was seen ten or more times. TCRdb used MiXCR to reprocess the reads, holding one entry per CDR3 protein. The table includes about 250,000 distinct CDR3 sequences, about a sixth detected once. What was sequenced was CD8+ T cells from PBMCs. The chain has TRBV7-2 and TRBJ2-3; 8 bases are a match to TRBD2. The receptor was derived from a human donor in good health (CMV status not recorded). Some clones in this sample may be carry-over from other donors' samples. This chain's CDR3 is CASSFTGGRGDTQYF. CDR3 bases: TGTGCCAGCAGCTTTACGGGGGGGCGGGGAGATACGCAGTATTTT.